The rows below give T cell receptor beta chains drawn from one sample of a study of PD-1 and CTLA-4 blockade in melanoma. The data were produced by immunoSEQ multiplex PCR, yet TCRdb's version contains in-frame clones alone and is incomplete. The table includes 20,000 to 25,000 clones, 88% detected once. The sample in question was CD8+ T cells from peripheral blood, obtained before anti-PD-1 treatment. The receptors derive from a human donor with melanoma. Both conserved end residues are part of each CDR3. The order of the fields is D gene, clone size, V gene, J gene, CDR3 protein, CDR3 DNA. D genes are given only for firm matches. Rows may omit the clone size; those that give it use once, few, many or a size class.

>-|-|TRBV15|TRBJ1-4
CATSGRIGTSNEKLFF
TGTGCCACCAGCGGGCGAATTGGGACTTCTAATGAAAAACTGTTTTTT
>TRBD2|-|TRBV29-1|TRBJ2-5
CSVAGLAGGRSEETQYF
TGCAGCGTTGCGGGACTAGCGGGGGGGCGATCCGAAGAGACCCAGTACTTC
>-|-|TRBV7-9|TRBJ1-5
CASSSGGNQPQHF
TGTGCCAGCAGTTCGGGGGGCAATCAGCCCCAGCATTTT
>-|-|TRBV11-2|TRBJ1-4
CASSFDATNEKLFF
TGTGCCAGCAGCTTCGACGCAACTAATGAAAAACTGTTTTTT
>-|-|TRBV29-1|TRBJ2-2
CSVIDRDSGTGELFF
TGCAGCGTAATCGACAGGGACTCGGGGACCGGGGAGCTGTTTTTT
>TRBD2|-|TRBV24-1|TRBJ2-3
CATKRGGSSTDTQYF
TGTGCCACTAAGCGGGGCGGGTCGTCCACAGATACGCAGTATTTT
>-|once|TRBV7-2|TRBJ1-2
CASSSPFGYTF
TGTGCCAGCAGCTCACCCTTTGGCTACACCTTC
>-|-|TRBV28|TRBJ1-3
CASSSPRDTIYF
TGTGCCAGCAGTTCCCCCAGGGACACCATATATTTT
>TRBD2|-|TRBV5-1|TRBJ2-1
CASSLGLAGGNEQFF
TGCGCCAGCAGCTTGGGACTAGCGGGGGGTAATGAGCAGTTCTTC
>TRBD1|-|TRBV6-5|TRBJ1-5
CASRQIEGAGQPQHF
TGTGCCAGCAGGCAGATAGAGGGGGCGGGTCAGCCCCAGCATTTT
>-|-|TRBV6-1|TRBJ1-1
CASSEGLGRLNTEAFF
TGTGCCAGCAGTGAAGGTCTCGGACGTCTGAACACTGAAGCTTTCTTT
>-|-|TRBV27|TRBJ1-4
CASSLAFAEKLFF
TGTGCCAGCAGTTTAGCCTTCGCTGAAAAACTGTTTTTT
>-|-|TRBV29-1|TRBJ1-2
CSAEDGFNYGYTF
TGCAGCGCCGAAGACGGATTTAACTATGGCTACACCTTC
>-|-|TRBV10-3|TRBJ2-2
CAIRKTEKANTGELFF
TGTGCCATCAGGAAGACAGAGAAGGCGAACACCGGGGAGCTGTTTTTT
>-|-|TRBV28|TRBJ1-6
CASSLTQSSGRNF
TGTGCCAGCAGTTTAACCCAATCATCCGGGAGAAACTTT
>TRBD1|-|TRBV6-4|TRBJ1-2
CATILASDREEGYTF
TGTGCCACCATCCTGGCCTCCGACAGGGAAGAAGGCTACACCTTC
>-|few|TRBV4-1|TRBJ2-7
CASSQGFSFYEQYF
TGCGCCAGCAGCCAGGGATTCTCCTTCTACGAGCAGTACTTC
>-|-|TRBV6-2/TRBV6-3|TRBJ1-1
CASSYSGHGTEAFF
TGTGCCAGCAGTTACTCAGGCCATGGGACTGAAGCTTTCTTT
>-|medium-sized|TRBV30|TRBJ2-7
CAWKKGAGYEQYF
TGTGCCTGGAAAAAGGGAGCCGGCTACGAGCAGTACTTC
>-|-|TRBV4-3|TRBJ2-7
CASSQRDGSYEQYF
TGCGCCAGCAGCCAAAGGGACGGATCCTACGAGCAGTACTTC
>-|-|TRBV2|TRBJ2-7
CASSEGTPTVYEQYF
TGTGCCAGCAGTGAAGGGACGCCCACAGTATACGAGCAGTACTTC
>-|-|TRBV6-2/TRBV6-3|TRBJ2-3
CASSPRGFTDTQYF
TGTGCCAGCAGTCCCCGGGGGTTCACAGATACGCAGTATTTT
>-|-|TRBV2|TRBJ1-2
CASPAGYGYTF
TGTGCCAGCCCAGCCGGGTATGGCTACACCTTC
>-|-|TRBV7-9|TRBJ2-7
CASSPGRLEQYF
TGTGCCAGCAGCCCGGGGAGGCTCGAGCAGTACTTC
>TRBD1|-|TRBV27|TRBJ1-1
CATKTGSNTEAFF
TGTGCCACCAAGACAGGGTCGAACACTGAAGCTTTCTTT
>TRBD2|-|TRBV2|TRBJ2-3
CASRDSGATDTQYF
TGTGCCAGCAGAGATAGCGGGGCAACAGATACGCAGTATTTT
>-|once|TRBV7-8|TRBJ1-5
CASSLVSGSNQPQHF
TGTGCCAGCAGCTTAGTATCAGGAAGCAATCAGCCCCAGCATTTT
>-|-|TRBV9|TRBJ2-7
CASSVGQTEQYF
TGTGCCAGCAGCGTAGGGCAGACGGAGCAGTACTTC
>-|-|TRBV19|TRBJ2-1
CASSISTAPYNEQFF
TGTGCCAGTAGTATAAGTACCGCCCCCTACAATGAGCAGTTCTTC
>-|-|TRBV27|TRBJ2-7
CASSLPGREQYF
TGTGCCAGCAGTTTACCCGGACGCGAGCAGTACTTC
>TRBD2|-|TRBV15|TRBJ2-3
CATSRPSGISTDTQYF
TGTGCCACCAGCAGACCTAGCGGGATTAGCACAGATACGCAGTATTTT
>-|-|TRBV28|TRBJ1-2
CASSSAEWDGYTF
TGTGCCAGCAGTTCTGCTGAATGGGATGGCTACACCTTC
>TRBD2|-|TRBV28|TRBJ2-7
CASSAGGYEQYF
TGTGCCAGCAGTGCGGGGGGCTACGAGCAGTACTTC
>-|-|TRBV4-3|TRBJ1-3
CASSQGDTYPGNTIYF
TGCGCCAGCAGCCAAGGAGATACCTATCCTGGAAACACCATATATTTT
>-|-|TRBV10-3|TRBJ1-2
CAIPGPPPGRGYTF
TGTGCCATCCCGGGACCACCCCCGGGGCGAGGCTACACCTTC
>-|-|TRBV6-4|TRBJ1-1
CASSVESSRTEAFF
TGTGCCAGCAGTGTAGAGAGTTCGAGGACTGAAGCTTTCTTT
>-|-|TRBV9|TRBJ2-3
CASSGGLTDTQYF
TGTGCCAGCAGCGGGGGACTCACAGATACGCAGTATTTT
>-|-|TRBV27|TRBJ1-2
CASSPGQPYGYTF
TGTGCCAGCAGTCCAGGACAGCCTTATGGCTACACCTTC
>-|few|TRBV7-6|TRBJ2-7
CASSRGGANEQYF
TGTGCCAGCAGCCGAGGGGGGGCAAACGAGCAGTACTTC
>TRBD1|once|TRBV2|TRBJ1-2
CASSITGTDPYGYTF
TGTGCCAGCAGTATCACCGGGACAGACCCCTATGGCTACACCTTC
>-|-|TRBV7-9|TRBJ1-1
CASSITGTEAFF
TGTGCCAGCAGTATCACGGGGACTGAAGCTTTCTTT
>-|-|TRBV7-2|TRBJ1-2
CASSFSSVDGYTF
TGTGCCAGCAGCTTTTCTTCTGTGGATGGCTACACCTTC
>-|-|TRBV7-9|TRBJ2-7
CASSNTTAGGPSYEQYF
TGTGCCAGCAGCAACACCACCGCCGGTGGTCCCTCCTACGAGCAGTACTTC
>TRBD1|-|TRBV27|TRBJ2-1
CASSITTRDRRNEQFF
TGTGCCAGCAGTATAACCACCAGGGACAGAAGGAATGAGCAGTTCTTC
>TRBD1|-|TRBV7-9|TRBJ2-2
CASSSGQGSSGELFF
TGTGCCAGCAGCTCGGGACAGGGTTCGTCCGGGGAGCTGTTTTTT
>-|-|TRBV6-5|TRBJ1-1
CASQLGTEAFF
TGTGCCAGTCAACTAGGCACTGAAGCTTTCTTT
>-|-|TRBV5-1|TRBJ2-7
CASSPGDSSYEQYF
TGCGCCAGCAGCCCGGGGGACTCGAGCTACGAGCAGTACTTC
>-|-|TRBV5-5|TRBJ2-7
CASSEGSDSYEQYF
TGTGCCAGCAGCGAGGGGTCGGACTCCTACGAGCAGTACTTC
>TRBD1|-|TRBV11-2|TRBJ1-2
CASSLTGGGYGYTF
TGTGCCAGCAGCTTAACAGGGGGGGGATATGGCTACACCTTC
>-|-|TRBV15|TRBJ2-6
CATSRYETLSGANVLTF
TGTGCCACCAGCAGATACGAAACACTCTCTGGGGCCAACGTCCTGACTTTC
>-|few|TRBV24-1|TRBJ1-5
CATSDRFGGGNQPQHF
TGTGCCACCAGTGATCGGTTTGGAGGGGGCAATCAGCCCCAGCATTTT
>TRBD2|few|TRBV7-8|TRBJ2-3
CASSLNSGGGTDTQYF
TGTGCCAGCAGCTTAAATAGCGGGGGGGGCACAGATACGCAGTATTTT
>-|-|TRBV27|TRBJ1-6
CASSLGQSFNSPLHF
TGTGCCAGCAGTTTAGGGCAGAGCTTTAATTCACCCCTCCACTTT